In this sample, the clone carrying this TCR beta chain turned up a few times. This sample was taken from a study of T-cell memory formation after mild COVID-19. The germline V gene encodes CDR1 MDHEN and CDR2 SYDVKM. This CDR3 is 15 amino acids long. V was pared by 4 bases and J by 3 bases, with 1 base of the junction left unmatched. TCRdb independently ran MiXCR on the 5' RACE reads; one entry per CDR3 protein. The table includes around 62,000 distinct CDR3 sequences, about 30% detected once. Material for sequencing was PBMCs or a T cell subset sorted from them (not recorded which). The chain joins TRBV28 to TRBJ2-1; 12 bases map to TRBD2. This clonotype was sampled from a man in his late teens or twenties who had mild COVID-19 (a few samples of this study predate the infection). Cell type and time point are not known. The CDR3 protein is CASSSLAGGYNEQFF. CDR3 nucleotide sequence: TGTGCCAGCAGTTCACTAGCGGGGGGCTACAATGAGCAGTTCTTC.